This is a list of T cell receptor beta chains from one sample in a study of vaccination and CD4 T cells after COVID-19. TCRdb redid the calling of the PCR reads with MiXCR, one entry per CDR3 protein. The top ten hold around 5% of the sample, which has about 26,000 distinct CDR3 sequences, around 41% seen once. These TCRs' antigens remain unknown. This material consisted of CD4+ T cells from blood, cultured in vitro, taken about 7 months after SARS-CoV-2 vaccination. These receptors were collected from a human donor who had recovered from COVID-19. Each CDR3 is given with its conserved first and last residue. D genes are given only for firm matches. Rows may omit the clone size; those that give it use once, few, many or a size class.

size: NA; J: TRBJ1-2; length: 14; V: TRBV5-4; D: TRBD1; CDR3: CASSAQGAGYGYTF; DNA: TGTGCCAGCAGCGCACAGGGGGCTGGGTATGGCTACACCTTC
size: few; J: TRBJ2-5; length: 14; V: TRBV28; D: NA; CDR3: CASSNGGSQETQYF; DNA: TGTGCCAGCAGTAACGGGGGCAGCCAAGAGACCCAGTACTTC
size: NA; J: TRBJ1-5; length: 17; V: TRBV2; D: TRBD1; CDR3: CASSTGAIYSSNQPQHF; DNA: TGTGCCAGCAGTACAGGGGCGATATATAGTAGCAATCAGCCCCAGCATTTT
size: NA; J: TRBJ2-5; length: 14; V: TRBV20-1; D: NA; CDR3: CSAIDFRVRETQYF; DNA: TGCAGTGCTATCGACTTTAGGGTTCGTGAGACCCAGTACTTC
size: NA; J: TRBJ1-1; length: 15; V: TRBV19; D: NA; CDR3: CATTPVGRVNTEAFF; DNA: TGTGCCACCACCCCGGTGGGGAGGGTGAACACTGAAGCTTTCTTT
size: NA; J: TRBJ2-5; length: 15; V: TRBV7-3; D: TRBD2; CDR3: CASSLTPGLVETQCF; DNA: TGTGCCAGCAGCTTAACACCGGGACTAGTAGAGACCCAGTGCTTC
size: medium-sized; J: TRBJ1-1; length: 13; V: TRBV7-8; D: TRBD1; CDR3: CASSLTGGTEAFF; DNA: TGTGCCAGCAGCTTAACAGGGGGCACTGAAGCTTTCTTT
size: few; J: TRBJ2-1; length: 11; V: TRBV28; D: NA; CDR3: CASSLWGEQFF; DNA: TGTGCCAGCAGTTTATGGGGGGAGCAGTTCTTC
size: few; J: TRBJ1-6; length: 15; V: TRBV10-3; D: NA; CDR3: CAISESGGDNSPLHF; DNA: TGTGCCATCAGTGAGTCAGGGGGAGATAATTCACCCCTCCACTTT
size: NA; J: TRBJ1-5; length: 15; V: TRBV2; D: NA; CDR3: CASSDPRSGVEPQHF; DNA: TGTGCCAGCAGTGATCCCCGGTCAGGGGTCGAGCCCCAGCATTTT
size: NA; J: TRBJ2-7; length: 12; V: TRBV7-2; D: NA; CDR3: CASRRDFHEQYF; DNA: TGTGCCAGCAGGCGGGACTTCCACGAGCAGTACTTC
size: NA; J: TRBJ2-1; length: 15; V: TRBV20-1; D: NA; CDR3: CSARQVGLDDNEQFF; DNA: TGCAGTGCTAGGCAGGTGGGGCTCGATGACAATGAGCAGTTCTTC
size: NA; J: TRBJ2-7; length: 14; V: TRBV7-8; D: NA; CDR3: CASSFKTDSYEQYF; DNA: TGTGCCAGCAGCTTTAAAACAGATTCCTACGAGCAGTACTTC
size: few; J: TRBJ2-1; length: 12; V: TRBV10-3; D: TRBD1; CDR3: CACRGLGNEQFF; DNA: TGTGCCTGCAGGGGGCTCGGGAATGAGCAGTTCTTC
size: NA; J: TRBJ2-1; length: 14; V: TRBV7-2; D: NA; CDR3: CASSLETFYNEQFF; DNA: TGTGCCAGCAGCTTAGAAACATTTTACAATGAGCAGTTCTTC
size: NA; J: TRBJ2-5; length: 13; V: TRBV7-2; D: NA; CDR3: CASSLPLAVTQYF; DNA: TGTGCCAGCAGCCTTCCACTAGCAGTGACCCAGTACTTC
size: NA; J: TRBJ1-2; length: 15; V: TRBV19; D: TRBD1; CDR3: CASSIGTARPYGYTF; DNA: TGTGCCAGTAGTATCGGGACAGCTCGCCCGTATGGCTACACCTTC
size: NA; J: TRBJ2-7; length: 16; V: TRBV28; D: TRBD2; CDR3: CASSSGTSGRFHEQYF; DNA: TGTGCCAGCAGTTCAGGGACTAGCGGGAGGTTTCACGAGCAGTACTTC
size: NA; J: TRBJ2-1; length: 20; V: TRBV6-1; D: TRBD2; CDR3: CATGGGTGTSGSTAYNEQFF; DNA: TGTGCCACCGGGGGCGGGACCGGGACTAGCGGGAGTACGGCCTACAATGAGCAGTTCTTC
size: NA; J: TRBJ2-1; length: 13; V: TRBV20-1; D: TRBD2; CDR3: CSAGGLAGHEQFF; DNA: TGCAGTGCCGGAGGACTAGCGGGCCATGAGCAGTTCTTC
size: NA; J: TRBJ2-5; length: 12; V: TRBV20-1; D: NA; CDR3: CSAFELAETQYF; DNA: TGCAGTGCGTTCGAACTCGCAGAGACCCAGTACTTC
size: NA; J: TRBJ2-3; length: 15; V: TRBV4-1; D: TRBD2; CDR3: CASSQASGGTDTQYF; DNA: TGCGCCAGCAGCCAAGCTAGCGGGGGCACAGATACGCAGTATTTT
size: few; J: TRBJ2-3; length: 17; V: TRBV6-2/TRBV6-3; D: TRBD2; CDR3: CASSLPPRAGGLDTQYF; DNA: TGTGCCAGCAGCCTACCACCCCGGGCGGGAGGGTTGGATACGCAGTATTTT
size: NA; J: TRBJ2-5; length: 11; V: TRBV2; D: NA; CDR3: CATKLGETQYF; DNA: TGTGCCACCAAGCTCGGCGAGACCCAGTACTTC
size: NA; J: TRBJ2-7; length: 12; V: TRBV10-3; D: NA; CDR3: CAISGDTYEQYF; DNA: TGTGCCATCAGTGGGGACACTTACGAGCAGTACTTC
size: few; J: TRBJ2-5; length: 13; V: TRBV18; D: NA; CDR3: CASSPGQTKTQYF; DNA: TGTGCCAGCTCACCAGGACAGACAAAGACCCAGTACTTC
size: NA; J: TRBJ2-7; length: 16; V: TRBV4-2; D: NA; CDR3: CASSQEYSEPSYEQYF; DNA: TGTGCCAGCAGCCAAGAGTACAGCGAGCCCTCCTACGAGCAGTACTTC
size: NA; J: TRBJ2-7; length: 12; V: TRBV28; D: NA; CDR3: CASSQGFEEQYF; DNA: TGTGCCAGCAGTCAGGGGTTTGAGGAGCAGTACTTC
size: few; J: TRBJ2-3; length: 15; V: TRBV15; D: TRBD2; CDR3: CATTPSGTSTDTQYF; DNA: TGTGCCACCACTCCTAGCGGTACTAGCACAGATACGCAGTATTTT
size: NA; J: TRBJ2-2; length: 17; V: TRBV27; D: TRBD1; CDR3: CASSGGTGALWTGELFF; DNA: TGTGCCAGCAGTGGAGGGACAGGGGCTTTATGGACCGGGGAGCTGTTTTTT
size: few; J: TRBJ2-7; length: 15; V: TRBV27; D: TRBD1; CDR3: CASSSRLTGPGEQYF; DNA: TGTGCCAGCAGTTCCCGTTTGACAGGGCCTGGCGAGCAGTACTTC
size: few; J: TRBJ1-2; length: 21; V: TRBV7-3; D: NA; CDR3: CASSLKVSFTLRGILDYGYTF; DNA: TGTGCCAGCAGCTTAAAGGTGAGTTTTACTCTCAGGGGCATATTAGACTATGGCTACACCTTC
size: few; J: TRBJ2-3; length: 17; V: TRBV20-1; D: TRBD2; CDR3: CSARVNSGRMGTDTQYF; DNA: TGCAGTGCTAGAGTCAACAGCGGGAGAATGGGCACAGATACGCAGTATTTT
size: NA; J: TRBJ2-7; length: 14; V: TRBV7-3; D: TRBD2; CDR3: CASSLNLAGGVQYF; DNA: TGTGCCAGCAGCTTAAACCTAGCGGGAGGAGTGCAGTATTTC
size: few; J: TRBJ2-1; length: 17; V: TRBV24-1; D: TRBD2; CDR3: CATSDHGTSDSYNEQFF; DNA: TGTGCCACCAGTGATCACGGGACTAGCGACTCCTACAATGAGCAGTTCTTC
size: NA; J: TRBJ2-7; length: 13; V: TRBV10-3; D: NA; CDR3: CAISEGGSYEQYF; DNA: TGTGCCATCAGTGAAGGAGGATCCTACGAGCAGTACTTC
size: few; J: TRBJ2-1; length: 15; V: TRBV27; D: TRBD1; CDR3: CASSAMGQGSNEQFF; DNA: TGTGCCAGCAGCGCCATGGGACAGGGTAGTAATGAGCAGTTCTTC
size: once; J: TRBJ2-1; length: 15; V: TRBV5-4; D: NA; CDR3: CASSPILGVDNEQFF; DNA: TGTGCCAGCAGCCCGATCCTTGGGGTAGACAATGAGCAGTTCTTC
size: NA; J: TRBJ2-1; length: 12; V: TRBV6-2/TRBV6-3; D: NA; CDR3: CASTDDYNEQFF; DNA: TGTGCCAGCACCGATGACTACAATGAGCAGTTCTTC
size: few; J: TRBJ1-1; length: 13; V: TRBV15; D: NA; CDR3: CATSRGLRTEAFF; DNA: TGTGCCACCAGCAGGGGACTTCGCACTGAAGCTTTCTTT
size: NA; J: TRBJ2-3; length: 16; V: TRBV7-3; D: TRBD2; CDR3: CASSLLSGGGTDTQYF; DNA: TGTGCCAGCAGCTTACTTTCGGGAGGGGGCACAGATACGCAGTATTTT
size: few; J: TRBJ1-5; length: 13; V: TRBV20-1; D: NA; CDR3: CSAIGGRNQPQHF; DNA: TGCAGTGCTATTGGAGGGCGCAATCAGCCCCAGCATTTT
size: few; J: TRBJ2-7; length: 15; V: TRBV7-2; D: TRBD2; CDR3: CASSLGSGRDYEQYF; DNA: TGTGCCAGCAGCTTAGGTAGCGGGAGGGACTACGAGCAGTACTTC
size: few; J: TRBJ2-5; length: 15; V: TRBV10-1; D: NA; CDR3: CASSEGGRDQETQYF; DNA: TGCGCCAGCAGTGAAGGCGGCAGGGACCAAGAGACCCAGTACTTC
size: NA; J: TRBJ2-7; length: 14; V: TRBV11-2; D: TRBD1; CDR3: CASRGTTGVYEQYF; DNA: TGTGCCAGCAGGGGGACGACAGGGGTCTACGAGCAGTACTTC
size: NA; J: TRBJ2-1; length: 15; V: TRBV11-2; D: TRBD1; CDR3: CASSLVRGRLDEQFF; DNA: TGTGCCAGCAGCTTAGTTAGGGGGCGATTGGATGAGCAGTTCTTC
size: few; J: TRBJ2-7; length: 16; V: TRBV6-5; D: TRBD1; CDR3: CASSYSEGQGTYEQYF; DNA: TGTGCCAGCAGTTACTCGGAGGGACAGGGAACCTACGAGCAGTACTTC
size: NA; J: TRBJ2-1; length: 14; V: TRBV28; D: TRBD1; CDR3: CASGSRDRGNEQFF; DNA: TGTGCCAGTGGCTCCCGGGACAGGGGCAATGAGCAGTTCTTC
size: NA; J: TRBJ1-2; length: 15; V: TRBV29-1; D: TRBD1; CDR3: CSVVARQGKVYGYTF; DNA: TGCAGCGTTGTGGCAAGACAGGGGAAAGTTTATGGCTACACCTTC